This T cell receptor beta chain originates from a study of glioma-infiltrating T cells. General study findings and limits: Tissue and blood shared very few CDR3 sequences. Above-expected tissue-blood divergence occurred in all gliomas, most in low-grade ones.

About this clonotype: Its target is not known.

Amplification of TCR alpha and beta CDR3 regions from RNA used iRepertoire nested multiplex PCR. MiXCR was run by TCRdb on the multiplex PCR reads, yielding one entry per CDR3 protein. The sample yields roughly 200,000 distinct CDR3 sequences, more than 30% seen once. Germline V CDR1 and CDR2: MNHNS, SASEGT. V lost 5 bases, J lost 9 bases, and 17 bases lay in between. The CDR3 consists of 14 residues. The chain uses TRBV6-1 and TRBJ2-1; TRBD1 is a possible D gene (6 bases). This receptor was identified in a human donor with low-grade glioma or glioblastoma, undergoing nonglioma brain surgery, or in good health (not recorded which). The specimen sequenced was glioma tissue, nonneoplastic brain tissue, or PBMCs (not recorded which). In DNA form, the CDR3 reads TGTGCCAGCAGTTGGAGCTCAACAGGGAGTGAGCAGTTCTTC. Encoded protein: CASSWSSTGSEQFF.